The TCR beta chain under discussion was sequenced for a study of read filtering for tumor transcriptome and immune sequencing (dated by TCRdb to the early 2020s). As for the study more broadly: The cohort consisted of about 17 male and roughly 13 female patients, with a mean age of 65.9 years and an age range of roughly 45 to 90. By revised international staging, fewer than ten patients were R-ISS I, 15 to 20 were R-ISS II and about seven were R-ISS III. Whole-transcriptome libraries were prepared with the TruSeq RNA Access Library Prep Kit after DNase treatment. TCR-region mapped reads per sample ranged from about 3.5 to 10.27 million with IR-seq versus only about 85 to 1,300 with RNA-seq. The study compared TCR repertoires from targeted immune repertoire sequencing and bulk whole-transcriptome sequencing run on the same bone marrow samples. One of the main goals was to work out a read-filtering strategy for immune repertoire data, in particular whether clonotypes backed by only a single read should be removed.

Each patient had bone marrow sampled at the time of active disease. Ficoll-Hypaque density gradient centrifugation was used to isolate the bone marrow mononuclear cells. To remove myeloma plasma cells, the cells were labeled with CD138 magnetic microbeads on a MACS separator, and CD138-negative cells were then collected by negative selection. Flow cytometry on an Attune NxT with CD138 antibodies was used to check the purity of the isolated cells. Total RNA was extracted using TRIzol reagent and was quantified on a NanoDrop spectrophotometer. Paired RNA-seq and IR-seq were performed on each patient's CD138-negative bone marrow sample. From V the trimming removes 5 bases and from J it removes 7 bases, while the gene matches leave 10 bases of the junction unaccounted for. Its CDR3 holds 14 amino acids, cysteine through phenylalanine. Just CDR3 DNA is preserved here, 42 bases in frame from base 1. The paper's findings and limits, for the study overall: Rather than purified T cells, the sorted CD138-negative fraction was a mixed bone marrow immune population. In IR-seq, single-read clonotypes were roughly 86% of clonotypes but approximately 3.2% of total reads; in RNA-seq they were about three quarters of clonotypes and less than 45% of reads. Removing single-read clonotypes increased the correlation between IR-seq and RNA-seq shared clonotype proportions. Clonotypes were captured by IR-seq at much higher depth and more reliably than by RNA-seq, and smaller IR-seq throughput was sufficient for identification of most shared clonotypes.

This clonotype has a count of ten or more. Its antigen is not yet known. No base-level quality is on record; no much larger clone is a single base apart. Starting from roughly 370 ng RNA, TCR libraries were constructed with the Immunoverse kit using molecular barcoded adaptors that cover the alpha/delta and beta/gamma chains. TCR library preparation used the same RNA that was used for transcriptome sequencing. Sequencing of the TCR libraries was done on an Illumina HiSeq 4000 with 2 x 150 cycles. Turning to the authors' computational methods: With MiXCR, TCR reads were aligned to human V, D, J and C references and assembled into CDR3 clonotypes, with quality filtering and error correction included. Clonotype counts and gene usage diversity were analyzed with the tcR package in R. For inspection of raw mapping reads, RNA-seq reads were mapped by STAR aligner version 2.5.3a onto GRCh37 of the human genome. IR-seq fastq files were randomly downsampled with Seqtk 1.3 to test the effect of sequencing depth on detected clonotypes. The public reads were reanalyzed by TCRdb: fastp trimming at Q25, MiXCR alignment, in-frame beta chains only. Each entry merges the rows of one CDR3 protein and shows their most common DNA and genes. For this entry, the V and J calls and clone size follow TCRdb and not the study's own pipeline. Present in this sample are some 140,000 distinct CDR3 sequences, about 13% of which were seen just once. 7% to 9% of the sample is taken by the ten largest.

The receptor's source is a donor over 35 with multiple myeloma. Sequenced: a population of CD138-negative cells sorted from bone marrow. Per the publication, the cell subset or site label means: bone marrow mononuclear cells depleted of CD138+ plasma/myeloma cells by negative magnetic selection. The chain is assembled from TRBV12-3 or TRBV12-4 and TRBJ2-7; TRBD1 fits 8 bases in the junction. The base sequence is TGTGCCAGCAGTCAAGGACAGGGTATGGGGGAGCAGTACTTC. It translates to CASSQGQGMGEQYF.